A selection of T cell receptor beta chains follows, all from one sample in a study of siplizumab effects on memory and regulatory T cells. These receptors' antigens are unknown. Generated by immunoSEQ multiplex PCR, the TCRdb table keeps only in-frame clones and is missing some. The sample has about 10,000 clones, around 40% seen once. Sequenced: CFSE-low (dividing) CD8+ T cells sorted from an allogeneic mixed lymphocyte reaction. All receptors come from a human donor in good health; the cells came from an allogeneic mixed lymphocyte reaction. Each CDR3 is given with its conserved first and last residue. D genes are given only for firm matches. Clone sizes are given selectively: once, few, many, or a class where the clone is expanded.

V	size	J	D	length	CDR3	DNA
TRBV11-2	medium-sized	TRBJ1-1	.	14	CASSLGRGGTEAFF	TGTGCCAGCAGCCTCGGACGGGGCGGAACTGAAGCTTTCTTT
TRBV5-4	.	TRBJ1-1	.	17	CASSQGGRGQLNTEAFF	TGCGCCAGCAGCCAAGGTGGGAGGGGACAACTGAACACTGAAGCTTTCTTT
TRBV27	.	TRBJ1-5	.	16	CASRHFHQGDNQPQHF	TGTGCCAGCAGACACTTTCATCAGGGTGATAATCAGCCCCAGCATTTT
TRBV27	.	TRBJ2-1	TRBD1	13	CASSSDRDDEQFF	TGTGCCAGCAGTTCCGACAGGGATGATGAGCAGTTCTTC
TRBV6-6	few	TRBJ2-2	.	13	CASSYTNTGELFF	TGTGCCAGCAGTTACACCAACACCGGGGAGCTGTTTTTT
TRBV6-5	many	TRBJ1-1	.	12	CASRYGNTEAFF	TGTGCCAGCCGGTACGGTAACACTGAAGCTTTCTTT
TRBV13	.	TRBJ2-5	.	14	CASSLRQTQETQYF	TGTGCCAGCAGCTTAAGGCAGACCCAAGAGACCCAGTACTTC
TRBV4-2	few	TRBJ1-2	.	14	CASSQDGRGDGYTF	TGTGCCAGCAGCCAAGATGGCAGGGGCGATGGCTACACCTTC
TRBV6-6	few	TRBJ2-7	.	12	CASSYLSGEQYF	TGTGCCAGCAGTTACTTGTCAGGGGAGCAGTACTTC
TRBV7-9	.	TRBJ2-7	.	15	CASSLVPTELYEQYF	TGTGCCAGCAGCTTAGTACCGACTGAACTTTACGAGCAGTACTTC
TRBV11-2	.	TRBJ1-2	.	15	CASSLTAGAGYGYTF	TGTGCCAGCAGCTTGACGGCAGGGGCCGGCTATGGCTACACCTTC
TRBV4-1	.	TRBJ2-7	TRBD2	18	CASSYGLAGVRSSYEQYF	TGCGCCAGCAGCTACGGACTAGCGGGGGTCCGAAGCTCCTACGAGCAGTACTTC
TRBV4-1	medium-sized	TRBJ2-7	TRBD2	14	CASSQLAGAYEQYF	TGCGCCAGCAGCCAACTAGCGGGGGCCTACGAGCAGTACTTC
TRBV9	medium-sized	TRBJ2-1	TRBD2	15	CASSVGASGYNEQFF	TGTGCCAGCAGCGTAGGCGCTAGCGGCTACAATGAGCAGTTCTTC
TRBV27	medium-sized	TRBJ1-5	.	14	CASSLQGDGQPQHF	TGTGCCAGCAGTCTACAGGGAGACGGACAGCCCCAGCATTTT
TRBV7-3	.	TRBJ2-1	TRBD2	15	CASSLARGVPHEQFF	TGTGCCAGCAGCTTAGCCCGGGGGGTCCCTCATGAGCAGTTCTTC
TRBV5-1	medium-sized	TRBJ1-2	.	12	CASSQGFGGYTF	TGCGCCAGCAGCCAGGGTTTTGGTGGCTACACCTTC
TRBV21-1	once	TRBJ1-3	.	12	CASSGGGNTIYF	TGTGCCAGCAGCGGCGGTGGGAACACCATATATTTT
TRBV4-3	medium-sized	TRBJ1-2	TRBD1	14	CASSPGTGEYGYTF	TGCGCCAGCAGCCCGGGGACAGGGGAGTATGGCTACACCTTC
TRBV9	medium-sized	TRBJ2-3	.	12	CASSGRGDTQYF	TGTGCCAGCAGCGGACGGGGGGATACGCAGTATTTT
TRBV4-1	medium-sized	TRBJ1-1	.	14	CASSPRLVETEAFF	TGCGCCAGCAGCCCCAGGCTGGTGGAAACTGAAGCTTTCTTT
TRBV27	once	TRBJ2-7	TRBD1	14	CASSLWDSSYEQYF	TGTGCCAGCAGTTTATGGGACAGCTCCTACGAGCAGTACTTC
TRBV5-6	.	TRBJ1-1	.	14	CASSGRGGYTEAFF	TGTGCCAGCAGCGGCCGGGGGGGATACACTGAAGCTTTCTTT
TRBV19	.	TRBJ2-7	.	13	CASSIGRGYEQYF	TGTGCCAGTAGTATAGGACGAGGGTACGAGCAGTACTTC
TRBV20-1	few	TRBJ1-2	.	11	CSIPVGGGYTF	TGCAGCATTCCCGTAGGGGGTGGCTACACCTTC
TRBV4-1	medium-sized	TRBJ2-2	.	14	CASSQGAPTGELFF	TGCGCCAGCAGCCAAGGGGCGCCAACCGGGGAGCTGTTTTTT
TRBV5-6	few	TRBJ2-2	.	17	CASSLAGQGISTGELFF	TGTGCCAGCAGCTTGGCCGGTCAGGGGATCAGCACCGGGGAGCTGTTTTTT
TRBV2	.	TRBJ1-4	.	15	CASRLEQNDNEKLFF	TGTGCCAGCCGGTTGGAGCAGAATGACAATGAAAAACTGTTTTTT
TRBV5-1	.	TRBJ2-1	.	11	CASSFEAEQFF	TGCGCCAGCAGCTTTGAGGCCGAGCAGTTCTTC
TRBV9	medium-sized	TRBJ2-7	TRBD1	16	CASSVDPGQGPYEQYF	TGTGCCAGCAGCGTAGACCCGGGACAGGGTCCCTACGAGCAGTACTTC
TRBV19	.	TRBJ1-1	.	14	CASSIGRGRTEAFF	TGTGCCAGTAGTATTGGTAGGGGTAGAACTGAAGCTTTCTTT
TRBV28	.	TRBJ1-1	.	15	CASSDGQPWNTEAFF	TGTGCCAGCAGCGATGGACAGCCCTGGAACACTGAAGCTTTCTTT
TRBV19	.	TRBJ2-7	.	13	CASSAGQSYEQYF	TGTGCCAGTAGTGCGGGACAGTCCTACGAGCAGTACTTC
TRBV7-9	medium-sized	TRBJ1-1	TRBD1	13	CASSLGGQGEAFF	TGTGCCAGCAGCTTAGGGGGACAGGGGGAAGCTTTCTTT
TRBV6-1	once	TRBJ2-5	.	11	CASSFGETQYF	TGTGCCAGCAGCTTCGGGGAGACCCAGTACTTC